The 16 T cell receptor beta chains listed next were all sequenced from one sample in a study of control samples from healthy donors and cancer patients. Sequencing used immunoSEQ multiplex PCR; TCRdb keeps in-frame clones, though not all of them. Among some 99,000 clones, around nine tenths were seen once, and the ten largest hold about 4.7%. Material for sequencing was blood. The receptor source for this set is a human donor in good health. The donor label of this sample is uncertain.

This clone was detected once. The chain employs TRBV29-1 and TRBJ2-7, with D perhaps matching TRBD1 (6 bases). Germline lookup yields CDR1 SQVTM and CDR2 ANQGSEA. The CDR3 is 13 amino acids. With 4 bases removed from V and 2 bases from J, the gap between germline ends came to 12 bases. The CDR3, as DNA: TGCAGCGTTGGAGGACAGATTACCTACGAGCAGTACTTC. Encoded protein: CSVGGQITYEQYF.

This chain joins TRBV7-2 and TRBJ2-7; the D gene is possibly TRBD1 (5 bases). V shed 2 bases and J shed 1 base, with 12 bases lying between them. Germline-derived CDR1 and CDR2 are SGHTA and FQGNSA. The length of the CDR3 is 15 residues. The CDR3 loop reads CASSLIRTLSYEQYF. CDR3 DNA sequence: TGTGCCAGCAGCTTAATAAGGACACTTTCCTACGAGCAGTACTTC.

The CDR3 DNA is TGTGCCACCAGTGATTCAGGGAAACATGGCTACACCTTC. It codes for CATSDSGKHGYTF. The rearrangement uses TRBV24-1 and TRBJ1-2, with D perhaps TRBD1 (5 bases). The V gene's germline CDR1 is KGHDR and CDR2 SFDVKD. The CDR3 contains 13 residues. Trimming took 2 bases from V and 6 from J, leaving 9 bases between them.

This clone was seen more than once but under ten times. V gene TRBV10-3 combines with J gene TRBJ2-3, with 11 bases matching TRBD2. The CDR3 covers 15 residues. After removal of 5 bases from V and 5 bases from J, the junction contained 6 bases not matched to a gene. Germline V gene sequence: CDR1 ENHRY, CDR2 SYGVKD. CDR3 DNA: TGTGCCATCAGTCCTGTAGCGGGGGGGGTAGATACGCAGTATTTT. Amino acids: CAISPVAGGVDTQYF.

The rearrangement uses TRBV10-3 and TRBJ1-4, with D perhaps matching TRBD1 (5 bases). This CDR3 contains 15 residues. From germline, CDR1 is ENHRY and CDR2 SYGVKD. V was shortened by 4 bases and J by 3 bases, with 12 bases between the two germline ends. CDR3 amino acids: CAISGNGGANEKLFF. Here the CDR3 DNA reads TGTGCCATCAGTGGGAACGGGGGAGCTAATGAAAAACTGTTTTTT.

This clone has more than one count but fewer than ten. The chain employs TRBV28 and TRBJ1-4; D call uncertain. The germline V gene encodes CDR1 MDHEN and CDR2 SYDVKM. This CDR3 region has 12 residues. V was cut by 3 bases and J by 6 bases, with 5 bases left in between. The CDR3 coding sequence is TGTGCCAGCAGTTTGTCGCATGAAAAACTGTTTTTT. It translates to CASSLSHEKLFF.

A single count supports this clone. Here the CDR3 DNA reads TGTGCCAGCAGCTTAGATGGGTATGGCTACACCTTC. This codes for CASSLDGYGYTF. The rearrangement joins TRBV7-8 to TRBJ1-2; D unclear. With 1 base removed from V and 5 bases from J, the gap between germline ends came to 5 bases. Germline V gene sequence: CDR1 SGHVS, CDR2 FQNEAQ. The CDR3 covers 12 residues.

The chain has TRBV9 and TRBJ1-2; the match to TRBD1 covers 7 bases. Trimming at V came to 0 bases and at J to 2 bases, leaving 4 bases not matched to a gene. There are 15 residues in the CDR3. The germline CDR1 and CDR2 sequences are SGDLS and YYNGEE. CDR3 amino acids: CASSVEDRVNYGYTF. The CDR3 coding sequence is TGTGCCAGCAGCGTAGAAGACAGGGTGAACTATGGCTACACCTTC.

The CDR3 nucleotides are TGTGCCAGCAGCCGGGCGGGCAGCGAAAAACTGTTTTTT. It specifies CASSRAGSEKLFF. The rearrangement links TRBV6-5 to TRBJ1-4; D gene unclear. The length of the CDR3 is 13 residues. V lost 6 bases and J 8 bases, leaving 13 bases between the germline ends. The germline V gene encodes CDR1 MNHEY and CDR2 SVGAGI.

The rearrangement uses TRBV19 and TRBJ2-7; D is ambiguous. Trimming left V 3 bases short and J 2 bases short, with 17 bases between. The CDR3 contains 16 residues. Looked up from germline, CDR1 is LNHDA and CDR2 is SQIVND (reference sequence). For the CDR3, the DNA is TGTGCCAGTAGTATTTTTCCCGGCGGTAAGCCCTACGAGCAGTACTTC. The encoded protein is CASSIFPGGKPYEQYF.

The chain uses TRBV19 and TRBJ2-1, with D maybe TRBD1 (5 bases). The CDR3 consists of 16 residues. Germline V CDR1 and CDR2: LNHDA, SQIVND (reference sequence). V was clipped by 3 bases and J by 7 bases, with 19 bases between them. CDR3 sequence: CASSIVGVLHSNEQFF. The CDR3 DNA sequence: TGTGCCAGTAGTATCGTAGGGGTACTACATTCGAATGAGCAGTTCTTC.

This clone was found once. The rearrangement links TRBV7-3 to TRBJ1-1, with D possibly being TRBD1 (5 bases). The CDR3 loop spans 13 amino acids. Trimming took 2 bases from V and 6 from J, leaving 10 bases between them. In germline, CDR1 is SGHTA, CDR2 FQGTGA. CDR3 DNA: TGTGCCAGCAGCTTAGAGGGGTGGTCTGAAGCTTTCTTT. This encodes CASSLEGWSEAFF.

The chain carries TRBV6-5 and TRBJ1-4, with a tentative D call TRBD1 (6 bases). The CDR3 contains 15 residues. Germline CDR1 MNHEY, CDR2 SVGAGI. V was trimmed by 5 bases and J by 3 bases, leaving 13 bases between them. The CDR3 bases are TGTGCCAGCAGTACAGGGTCGGCGTCTAATGAAAAACTGTTTTTT. Translating it yields CASSTGSASNEKLFF.

The rearrangement uses TRBV15 and TRBJ2-1; 8 positions agree with TRBD1. The germline CDR1 and CDR2 sequences are LNHNV and YYDKDF (reference sequence). Trimming took 0 bases from V and 8 from J; bases not matched to a gene: 6. This CDR3 spans 15 amino acids. The CDR3 loop is CATSRERQGIDEQFF. As DNA, the CDR3 is TGTGCCACCAGCAGAGAGAGACAGGGGATCGATGAGCAGTTCTTC.

The V and J genes are TRBV5-1 and TRBJ1-1; D is undetermined. The germline V gene has CDR1 SGHRS and CDR2 YFSETQ. Deletions cut 2 bases from V and 1 base from J, with 15 bases between. The CDR3 contains 16 residues. The CDR3, as DNA: TGCGCCAGCAGCTTTGGGCTGCGGGGTCAGAACACTGAAGCTTTCTTT. Its translation is CASSFGLRGQNTEAFF.

The chain uses TRBV6-5 and TRBJ2-1; no clear D. This CDR3 contains 15 residues. The V gene's germline CDR1 is MNHEY and CDR2 SVGAGI. V was shortened by 6 bases and J by 0 bases, with 12 bases between the two germline ends. The CDR3 DNA reads as TGTGCCAGCAGGCCATCTTATAACTCCTACAATGAGCAGTTCTTC. Translated: CASRPSYNSYNEQFF.